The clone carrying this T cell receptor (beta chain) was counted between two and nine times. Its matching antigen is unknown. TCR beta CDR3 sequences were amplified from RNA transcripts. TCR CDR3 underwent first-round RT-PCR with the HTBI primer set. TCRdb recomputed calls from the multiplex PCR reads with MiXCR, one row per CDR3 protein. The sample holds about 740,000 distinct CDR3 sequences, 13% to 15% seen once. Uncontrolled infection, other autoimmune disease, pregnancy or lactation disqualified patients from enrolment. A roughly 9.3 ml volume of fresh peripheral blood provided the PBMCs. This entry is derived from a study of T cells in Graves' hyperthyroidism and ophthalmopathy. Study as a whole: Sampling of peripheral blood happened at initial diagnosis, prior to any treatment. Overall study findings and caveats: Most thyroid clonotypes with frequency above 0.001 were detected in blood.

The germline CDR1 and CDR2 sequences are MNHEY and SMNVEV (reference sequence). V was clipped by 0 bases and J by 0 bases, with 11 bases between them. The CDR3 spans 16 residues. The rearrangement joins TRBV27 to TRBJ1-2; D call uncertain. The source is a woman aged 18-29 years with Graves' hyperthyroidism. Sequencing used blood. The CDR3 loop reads CASSLSWAGTNYGYTF. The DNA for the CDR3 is TGTGCCAGCAGTTTATCCTGGGCGGGAACTAACTATGGCTACACCTTC.